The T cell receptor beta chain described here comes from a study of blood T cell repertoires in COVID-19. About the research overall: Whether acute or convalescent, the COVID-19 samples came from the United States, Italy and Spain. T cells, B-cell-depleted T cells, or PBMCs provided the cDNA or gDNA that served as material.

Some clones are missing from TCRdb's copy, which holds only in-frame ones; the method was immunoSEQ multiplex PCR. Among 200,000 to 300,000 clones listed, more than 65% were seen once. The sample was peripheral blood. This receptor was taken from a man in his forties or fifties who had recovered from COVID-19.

CDR3 sequence reads: CASSLDNTGELFF. Written as DNA, the CDR3 is TGCGCCAGCAGCCTAGATAACACCGGGGAGCTGTTTTTT. The J gene is TRBJ2-2, the V gene TRBV5-1; no firm D call. This CDR3 has 13 residues. Germline CDR1 SGHRS, CDR2 YFSETQ. V was cut by 4 bases and J by 2 bases, with 6 bases left in between.